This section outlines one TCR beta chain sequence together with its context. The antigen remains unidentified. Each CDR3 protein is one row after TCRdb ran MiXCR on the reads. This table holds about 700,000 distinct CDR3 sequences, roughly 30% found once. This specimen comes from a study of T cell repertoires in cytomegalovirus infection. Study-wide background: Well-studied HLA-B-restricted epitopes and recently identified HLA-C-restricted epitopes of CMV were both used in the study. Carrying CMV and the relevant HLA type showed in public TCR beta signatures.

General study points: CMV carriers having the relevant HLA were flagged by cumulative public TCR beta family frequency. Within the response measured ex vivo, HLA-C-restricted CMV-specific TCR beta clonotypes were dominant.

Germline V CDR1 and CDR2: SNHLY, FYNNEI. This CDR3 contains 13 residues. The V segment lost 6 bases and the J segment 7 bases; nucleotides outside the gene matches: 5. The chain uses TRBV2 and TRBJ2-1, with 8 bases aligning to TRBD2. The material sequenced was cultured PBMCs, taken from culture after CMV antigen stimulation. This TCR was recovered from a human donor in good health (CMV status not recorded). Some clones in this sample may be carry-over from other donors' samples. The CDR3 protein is CASSGREGNEQFF. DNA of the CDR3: TGTGCCAGCAGCGGTCGGGAGGGAAATGAGCAGTTCTTC.